The 30 T cell receptor beta chains below all came from one sample that was sequenced in a study of cytomegalovirus exposure and HLA in healthy donors. PCR amplification relied on 60 Vbeta primers (plus 13 Jbeta primers). Sequencing used immunoSEQ multiplex PCR; TCRdb keeps in-frame clones, though not all of them. The sample comprises more than 150,000 clones, around 78% of which are singletons, and roughly 1.4% rests with the top ten. The sequenced sample consisted of PBMCs. The receptors come from a man aged 35 to 55 in good health and CMV-seronegative.

This clone has a single count. The V gene is TRBV9, the J gene TRBJ2-1; D not resolved. Germline lookup yields CDR1 SGDLS and CDR2 YYNGEE. This CDR3 is built from 11 residues. The V and J ends lost 2 bases and 6 bases respectively, with 3 bases between them. The CDR3 sequence: CASSVSNEQFF. The CDR3 region has the DNA TGTGCCAGCAGCGTCTCCAATGAGCAGTTCTTC.

The chain employs TRBV11-2 and TRBJ2-2; tentatively, D is TRBD1 (5 bases). The V end was cut by 3 bases, the J end by 5 bases, with 13 bases between. The CDR3 covers 15 residues. CDR1 is SGHAT, CDR2 FQNNGV, per germline. CDR3 residues: CASSFTDSGTGELFF. The CDR3 coding sequence is TGTGCCAGCAGCTTCACCGACTCAGGGACCGGGGAGCTGTTTTTT.

This clone came up a few times. The chain recombines TRBV28 with TRBJ1-3, with unresolved D. The germline V gene encodes CDR1 MDHEN and CDR2 SYDVKM. The CDR3 length is 15 residues. V lost 4 bases, J lost 2 bases, and 12 bases lay in between. CDR3 nucleotides: TGTGCCAGCAGTTCCGGCAGGTTAACTGGAAACACCATATATTTT. Amino acid sequence: CASSSGRLTGNTIYF.

V and J are TRBV9 and TRBJ2-2; TRBD1 might be the D (5 bases). V lost 4 bases and J 7 bases, leaving 8 bases between the germline ends. The CDR3 extends over 12 amino acids. Per the germline V gene, CDR1 is SGDLS and CDR2 is YYNGEE. The CDR3 loop reads CASSPQGGELFF. The DNA for the CDR3 is TGTGCCAGCAGCCCCCAGGGCGGGGAGCTGTTTTTT.

This chain uses TRBV11-3 with TRBJ1-2, with TRBD1 matching over 7 bases. CDR1 is SGHNT and CDR2 is YENEEA in the germline V gene. This CDR3 has 13 residues. Trimming took 3 bases from V and 8 from J; bases not matched to a gene: 6. This CDR3 is CASSFRGQRGYTF. Here the CDR3 DNA reads TGTGCCAGCAGCTTTAGGGGGCAGAGGGGCTACACCTTC.

The rearrangement uses TRBV25-1 and TRBJ1-5; 12 bases fit TRBD1. The germline V gene has CDR1 MGHDK and CDR2 SYGVNS. The trim removed 4 bases at V and 1 base at J, leaving 8 bases unmatched. The CDR3 totals 18 residues. CDR3 coding DNA: TGTGCCAGCAGTGGCCACTCTGGGACAGGGGGCAGCAATCAGCCCCAGCATTTT. Protein: CASSGHSGTGGSNQPQHF.

V is TRBV28 and J is TRBJ2-7, with 8 bases matching TRBD2. Germline values: CDR1 MDHEN, CDR2 SYDVKM. CDR3 size: 13 residues. V was clipped by 7 bases and J by 4 bases; unmatched bases: 6. CDR3 amino acids: CASTAGDGYEQYF. In nucleotides, the CDR3 is TGTGCCAGCACAGCGGGAGATGGGTACGAGCAGTACTTC.

The chain joins TRBV28 to TRBJ1-2; the D gene is possibly TRBD1 (6 bases). Per the germline V gene, CDR1 is MDHEN and CDR2 is SYDVKM. The CDR3 sequence is 13 residues long. V was clipped by 6 bases and J by 5 bases, with 13 bases between them. The CDR3 protein is CASSMVQGYGYTF. The DNA of the CDR3 is TGTGCCAGCAGCATGGTACAGGGTTATGGCTACACCTTC.

Comments on this clone: Mismatch with germline at one junction end may stem from a read error. The chain recombines TRBV29-1 with TRBJ2-6; TRBD1 matches at 8 bases. There are 16 residues in the CDR3. Germline V lookup: CDR1 SQVTM, CDR2 ANQGSEA. As DNA, the CDR3 is TGCAGCGCCTCTCCCGACAGGGGATCAGGGGCCAACGGCCTGACTTTC. It specifies CSASPDRGSGANGLTF.

J is TRBJ1-1 and V is TRBV7-8; D call uncertain. This CDR3 is 15 amino acids long. Germline CDR1 reads SGHVS; CDR2 reads FQNEAQ. Trimming shortened V by 5 bases and J by 0 bases, and 13 bases separated the two germline ends. CDR3 nucleotides: TGTGCCAGCAGCCCAACCATACTGATGAACACTGAAGCTTTCTTT. Translation gives CASSPTILMNTEAFF. Complete variable domain (other parts from reference TRBV7-8 and TRBJ1-1): GAGVSQSPRYKVAKRGQDVALRCDPISGHVSLFWYQQALGQGPEFLTYFQNEAQLDKSGLPSDRFFAERPEGSVSTLKIQRTQQEDSAVYLCASSPTILMNTEAFFGQGTRLTVV.

The CDR3 nucleotides read TGTGCCAGCAGCTTAGAGAGACAGGGGACCTACAATGAGCAGTTCTTC. Translating it yields CASSLERQGTYNEQFF. The chain joins TRBV11-2 to TRBJ2-1, with 8 nucleotides matching TRBD1. CDR1 and CDR2 (germline): SGHAT, FQNNGV. V dropped 0 bases and J dropped 2; count of bases not matched to a gene: 3. The CDR3 runs to 16 residues.

This clone was observed a few times. V and J are TRBV4-2 and TRBJ2-5, with 10 bases matching TRBD2. The J call may not be correct, given that the DNA end is closer to TRBJ2-7. The CDR3 runs to 14 residues. CDR1 is LGHNA and CDR2 is YNFKEQ in the germline V gene. CDR3 coding DNA: TGTGCCAGCAGCCAAGGACTAGCGGGCTACGAGCAGTACTTC. This translates into CASSQGLAGYEQYF.

V is TRBV19 and J is TRBJ2-1, with D perhaps TRBD2 (6 bases). Between the trimmed V and J ends, which lost 1 base and 4 bases, there was a span of 11 bases. This CDR3 is 15 amino acids long. CDR1 and CDR2 (germline): LNHDA, SQIVND (reference sequence). The CDR3 nucleotides read TGTGCCAGTAGTATAGTAAGCGGGCCTTACAATGAGCAGTTCTTC. Translated: CASSIVSGPYNEQFF.

This rearrangement joins TRBV2 to TRBJ2-3, with D unresolved. Germline V CDR1 and CDR2: SNHLY, FYNNEI. The CDR3 spans 11 residues. The V gene lost 8 bases and the J gene lost 2 bases, with 5 bases spanning the gap. The chain's CDR3 is CASSYTDTQYF. The CDR3 DNA is TGTGCCAGCTCTTACACAGATACGCAGTATTTT.

In nucleotides, the CDR3 is TGTGCCAGCAGCTTAACACCGAACACTGAAGCTTTCTTT. Translating it yields CASSLTPNTEAFF. This chain links TRBV7-2 with TRBJ1-1; D call uncertain. The CDR3 consists of 13 residues. Germline assignment: CDR1 SGHTA and CDR2 FQGNSA. The V gene lost 2 bases and the J gene lost 1 base, with 5 bases spanning the gap.

This CDR3 reads CASSYVGLAETGELFF. In nucleotides, the CDR3 is TGTGCCAGCAGTTACGTGGGACTAGCGGAGACCGGGGAGCTGTTTTTT. The chain recombines TRBV6-5 with TRBJ2-2; 11 bases align to TRBD2. CDR3 length: 16 residues. Germline loops: CDR1 MNHEY, CDR2 SVGAGI. After removal of 2 bases from V and 5 bases from J, the junction contained 4 bases not matched to a gene.

V gene TRBV7-9 combines with J gene TRBJ1-1; weak D call: TRBD1 (5 bases). CDR3 length: 14 residues. The V end lost 5 bases, the J end lost 1 base, and 11 bases lay between the germline ends. Germline-derived CDR1 and CDR2 are SEHNR and FQNEAQ (reference sequence). The CDR3 region is CASSEIGGNTEAFF. The CDR3 nucleotides read TGTGCCAGCAGCGAAATCGGGGGGAACACTGAAGCTTTCTTT. The entire variable domain, with the rest obtained from reference TRBV7-9 and TRBJ1-1, is as follows: DTGVSQNPRHKITKRGQNVTFRCDPISEHNRLYWYRQTLGQGPEFLTYFQNEAQLEKSRLLSDRFSAERPKGSFSTLEIQRTEQGDSAMYLCASSEIGGNTEAFFGQGTRLTVV.

CDR3 in amino acids: CSVEPGDTEAFF. The CDR3 DNA sequence: TGCAGCGTTGAACCGGGGGACACTGAAGCTTTCTTT. V is TRBV29-1 and J is TRBJ1-1, with a possible D match to TRBD1 (5 bases). CDR1 is SQVTM, CDR2 ANQGSEA, per germline. The length of the CDR3 is 12 residues. V was shortened by 2 bases and J by 3 bases, with 7 bases between the two germline ends.

This chain joins TRBV19 and TRBJ1-1; D is perhaps TRBD1 (5 bases). The length of the CDR3 is 15 residues. V dropped 3 bases and J dropped 1 base, with 12 bases sitting between them. CDR1 and CDR2 from the germline V gene are LNHDA and SQIVND (reference sequence). Here the CDR3 DNA reads TGTGCCAGTAGTATGGAGCAGGGTTCGAACACTGAAGCTTTCTTT. Amino acid sequence: CASSMEQGSNTEAFF.

The chain combines TRBV27 with TRBJ1-2; 9 nucleotides align to TRBD1. The germline V gene encodes CDR1 MNHEY and CDR2 SMNVEV (reference sequence). Trimming cost V 0 bases and J 8 bases; bases outside gene matches: 7. This CDR3 region has 15 residues. The CDR3 protein is CASSLSPGQGWGYTF. The CDR3 coding sequence is TGTGCCAGCAGTTTATCTCCGGGACAGGGATGGGGCTACACCTTC.

J is TRBJ1-1 and V is TRBV11-3; a weak D match, TRBD1 (5 bases). Germline loops: CDR1 SGHNT, CDR2 YENEEA. The CDR3 contains 13 residues. V lost 6 bases, J lost 2 bases, and 10 bases lay in between. CDR3: CASSWGGNTEAFF. The CDR3 DNA follows: TGTGCCAGCAGTTGGGGGGGAAACACTGAAGCTTTCTTT.

This chain connects TRBV5-1 to TRBJ2-6; 8 bases map to TRBD1. The trim removed 5 bases at V and 0 bases at J, leaving 10 bases unmatched. The CDR3 spans 18 residues. Germline CDR1 reads SGHRS; CDR2 reads YFSETQ. In nucleotides, the CDR3 is TGCGCCAGCAGACAGGGGGGCATCGGGGGCTCTGGGGCCAACGTCCTGACTTTC. This translates into CASRQGGIGGSGANVLTF. The full variable domain, with the rest looked up from reference TRBV5-1 and TRBJ2-6, is KAGVTQTPRYLIKTRGQQVTLSCSPISGHRSVSWYQQTPGQGLQFLFEYFSETQRNKGNFPGRFSGRQFSNSRSEMNVSTLELGDSALYLCASRQGGIGGSGANVLTFGAGSRLTVL.

The V and J genes are TRBV27 and TRBJ2-7, with TRBD1 matching over 11 bases. V dropped 5 bases and J dropped 3; count of bases not matched to a gene: 3. The germline CDR1 and CDR2 sequences are MNHEY and SMNVEV (reference sequence). The CDR3 is made up of 14 amino acids. The CDR3, as DNA: TGTGCCAGCAGTCCAGGGACAGGGGGCTACGAGCAGTACTTC. Translated, it gives CASSPGTGGYEQYF.

The CDR3: CASNGGYSNQPQHF. The DNA of the CDR3 is TGTGCCAGCAACGGGGGATATAGCAATCAGCCCCAGCATTTT. The V and J genes are TRBV28 and TRBJ1-5, with a weak D call TRBD1 (5 bases). Looked up from germline, CDR1 is MDHEN and CDR2 is SYDVKM. This CDR3 has 14 amino acids. Trimming pared 7 bases from V and 0 bases from J, leaving 10 bases between.

The chain has TRBV2 and TRBJ1-2, with 9 nucleotides matching TRBD1. V shed 5 bases, J shed 4 bases, and the junction held 5 bases outside the gene matches. Germline values: CDR1 SNHLY, CDR2 FYNNEI. CDR3 length: 14 residues. The CDR3 bases are TGTGCCAGCAGTACAGGGGGCGCGGGCTATGGCTACACCTTC. This sequence encodes CASSTGGAGYGYTF.

As to this clone: The same CDR3 is also encoded by other DNA sequences in this sample. This chain links TRBV2 with TRBJ2-3; D might be TRBD2 (5 bases). The CDR3 is made up of 12 amino acids. V lost 3 bases and J 8 bases, leaving 9 bases between the germline ends. The germline V gene encodes CDR1 SNHLY and CDR2 FYNNEI. This chain's CDR3 is CASSEVAGTQYF. CDR3 nucleotides: TGTGCCAGCAGTGAGGTCGCGGGTACGCAGTATTTT. The full variable domain, with the rest looked up from reference TRBV2 and TRBJ2-3, is EPEVTQTPSHQVTQMGQEVILRCVPISNHLYFYWYRQILGQKVEFLVSFYNNEISEKSEIFDDQFSVERPDGSNFTLKIRSTKLEDSAMYFCASSEVAGTQYFGPGTRLTVL.

This clone was seen a single time. The chain carries TRBV29-1 and TRBJ1-3; D unresolved. The germline V and J ends were trimmed by 1 base and 0 bases, with 7 bases remaining between them. The CDR3 sequence is 14 residues long. Germline V gene data show CDR1 as SQVTM and CDR2 as ANQGSEA. The CDR3 sequence is CSVEGGYSGNTIYF. The DNA of the CDR3 is TGCAGCGTTGAAGGCGGCTACTCTGGAAACACCATATATTTT.

The DNA of the CDR3 is TGTGCCAGCAGTTCCAGGGTTCACACTGAAGCTTTCTTT. It yields the protein CASSSRVHTEAFF. This chain connects TRBV28 to TRBJ1-1; D might be TRBD1 (5 bases). CDR1 MDHEN and CDR2 SYDVKM come from the germline V gene. This CDR3 is built from 13 residues. The V and J ends lost 4 bases and 3 bases respectively, with 9 bases between them. Filled out from reference TRBV28 and TRBJ1-1, the complete variable domain reads DVKVTQSSRYLVKRTGEKVFLECVQDMDHENMFWYRQDPGLGLRLIYFSYDVKMKEKGDIPEGYSVSREKKERFSLILESASTNQTSMYLCASSSRVHTEAFFGQGTRLTVV.

The rearrangement uses TRBV11-1 and TRBJ1-1; TRBD1 agrees at 8 bases. Losses at the gene ends were 3 bases for V and 5 bases for J; bases not matched to a gene: 5. The germline V gene has CDR1 SGHAT and CDR2 FQDESV (reference sequence). The CDR3 extends over 14 amino acids. This CDR3 is CASSFPGGGTEAFF. The CDR3, as DNA: TGTGCCAGCAGCTTTCCAGGGGGCGGTACTGAAGCTTTCTTT.

The rearrangement joins TRBV29-1 to TRBJ2-7, with 9 bases identical to TRBD1. Germline V gene sequence: CDR1 SQVTM, CDR2 ANQGSEA. The CDR3 totals 13 residues. With 4 bases clipped from V and 4 bases from J, the junction kept 5 bases outside the gene matches. The CDR3 DNA follows: TGCAGCGTTGGGACAGGGGTGACGTACGAGCAGTACTTC. This gives the protein CSVGTGVTYEQYF.